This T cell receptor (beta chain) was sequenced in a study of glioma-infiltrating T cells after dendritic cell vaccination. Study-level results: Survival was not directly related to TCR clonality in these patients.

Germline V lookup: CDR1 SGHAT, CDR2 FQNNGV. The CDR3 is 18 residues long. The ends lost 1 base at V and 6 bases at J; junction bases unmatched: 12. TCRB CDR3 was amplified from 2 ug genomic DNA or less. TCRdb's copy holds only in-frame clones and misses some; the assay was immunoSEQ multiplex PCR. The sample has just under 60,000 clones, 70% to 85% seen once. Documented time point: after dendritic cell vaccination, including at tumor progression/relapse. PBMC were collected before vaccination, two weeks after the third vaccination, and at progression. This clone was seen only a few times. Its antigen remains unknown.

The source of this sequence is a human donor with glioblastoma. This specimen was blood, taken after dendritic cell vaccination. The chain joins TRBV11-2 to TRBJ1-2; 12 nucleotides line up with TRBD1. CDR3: CASSLVWDRGRRGHGYTF. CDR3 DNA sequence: TGTGCCAGCAGCTTAGTATGGGACAGGGGGCGGCGGGGGCATGGCTACACCTTC.